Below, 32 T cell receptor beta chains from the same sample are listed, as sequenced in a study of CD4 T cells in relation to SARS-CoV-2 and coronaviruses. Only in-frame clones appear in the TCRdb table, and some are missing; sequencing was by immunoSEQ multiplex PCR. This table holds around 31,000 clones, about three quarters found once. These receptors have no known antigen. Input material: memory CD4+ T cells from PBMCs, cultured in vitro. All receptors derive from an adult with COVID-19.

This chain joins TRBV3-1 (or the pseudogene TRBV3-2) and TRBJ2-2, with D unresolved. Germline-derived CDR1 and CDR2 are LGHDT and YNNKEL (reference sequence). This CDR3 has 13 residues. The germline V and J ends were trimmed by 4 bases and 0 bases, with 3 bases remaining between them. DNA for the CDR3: TGTGCCAGCAGCCTAACGAACACCGGGGAGCTGTTTTTT. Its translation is CASSLTNTGELFF.

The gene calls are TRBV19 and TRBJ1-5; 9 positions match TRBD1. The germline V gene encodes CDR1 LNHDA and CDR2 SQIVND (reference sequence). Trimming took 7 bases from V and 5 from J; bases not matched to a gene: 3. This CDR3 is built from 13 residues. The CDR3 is CASTRTGDQPQHF. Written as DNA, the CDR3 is TGTGCCAGTACCAGGACAGGGGATCAGCCCCAGCATTTT.

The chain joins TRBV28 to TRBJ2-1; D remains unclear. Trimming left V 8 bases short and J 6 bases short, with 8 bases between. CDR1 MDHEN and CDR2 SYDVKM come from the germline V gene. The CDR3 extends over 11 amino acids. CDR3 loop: CASLVRNEQFF. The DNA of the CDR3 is TGTGCCAGCTTGGTTCGCAATGAGCAGTTCTTC.

The CDR3 is CATSDPRTASTDTQYF. In DNA form, the CDR3 reads TGTGCCACCAGTGACCCTCGGACGGCTAGCACAGATACGCAGTATTTT. The chain uses TRBV24-1 and TRBJ2-3; D is undetermined. CDR1 KGHDR and CDR2 SFDVKD come from the germline V gene. Trimming pared 4 bases from V and 0 bases from J, leaving 13 bases between. CDR3 length: 16 amino acids.

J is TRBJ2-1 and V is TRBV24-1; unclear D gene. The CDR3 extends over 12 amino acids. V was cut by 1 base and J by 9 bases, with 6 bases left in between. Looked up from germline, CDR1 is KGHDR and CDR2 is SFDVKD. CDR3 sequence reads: CATSDLGIEQFF. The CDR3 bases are TGTGCCACCAGTGATTTAGGCATTGAGCAGTTCTTC.

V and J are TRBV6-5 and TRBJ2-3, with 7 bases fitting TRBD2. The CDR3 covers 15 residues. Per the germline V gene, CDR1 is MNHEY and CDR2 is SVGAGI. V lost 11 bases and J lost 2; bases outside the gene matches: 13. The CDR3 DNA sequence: TGTGCCTGTATGGCGGGGGTACTGAACACAGATACGCAGTATTTT. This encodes CACMAGVLNTDTQYF.

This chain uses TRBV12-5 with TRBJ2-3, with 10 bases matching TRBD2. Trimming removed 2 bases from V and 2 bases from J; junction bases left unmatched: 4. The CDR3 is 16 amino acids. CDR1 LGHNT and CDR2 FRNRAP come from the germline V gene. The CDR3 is CASGLILAGDTDTQYF. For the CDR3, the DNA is TGTGCTAGTGGTTTGATTCTAGCGGGAGACACAGATACGCAGTATTTT.

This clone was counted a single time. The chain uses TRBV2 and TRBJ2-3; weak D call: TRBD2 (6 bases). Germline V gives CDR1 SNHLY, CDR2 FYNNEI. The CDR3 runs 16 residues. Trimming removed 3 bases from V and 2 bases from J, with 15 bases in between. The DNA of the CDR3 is TGTGCCAGCAGTGACAAGGGACTGGGACCCACAGATACGCAGTATTTT. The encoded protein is CASSDKGLGPTDTQYF.

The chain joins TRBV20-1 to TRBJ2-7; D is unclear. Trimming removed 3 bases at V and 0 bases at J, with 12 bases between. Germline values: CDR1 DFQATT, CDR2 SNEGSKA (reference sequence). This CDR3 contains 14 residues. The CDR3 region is CSASIPTGSYEQYF. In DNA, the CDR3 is TGCAGTGCTAGTATCCCCACGGGCTCCTACGAGCAGTACTTC.

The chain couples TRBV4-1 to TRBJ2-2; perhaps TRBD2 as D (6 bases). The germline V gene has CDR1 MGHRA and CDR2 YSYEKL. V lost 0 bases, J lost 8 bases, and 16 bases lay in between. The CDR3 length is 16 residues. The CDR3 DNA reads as TGCGCCAGCAGCCAAGATAGGGGAGGTTCGTCAGGGGAGCTGTTTTTT. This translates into CASSQDRGGSSGELFF.

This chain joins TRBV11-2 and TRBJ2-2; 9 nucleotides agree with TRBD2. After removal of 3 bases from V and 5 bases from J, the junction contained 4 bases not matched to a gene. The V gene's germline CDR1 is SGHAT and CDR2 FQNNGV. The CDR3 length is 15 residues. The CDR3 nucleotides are TGTGCCAGCAGCTTGCGGGAGGGCCGAACCGGGGAGCTGTTTTTT. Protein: CASSLREGRTGELFF.

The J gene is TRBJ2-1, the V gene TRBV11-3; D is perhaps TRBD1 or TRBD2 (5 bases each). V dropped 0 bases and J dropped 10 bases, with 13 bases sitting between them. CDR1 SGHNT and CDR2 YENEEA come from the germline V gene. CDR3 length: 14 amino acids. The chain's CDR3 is CASSLEGDLGEQFF. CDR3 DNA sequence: TGTGCCAGCAGCTTAGAGGGGGACCTAGGGGAGCAGTTCTTC.

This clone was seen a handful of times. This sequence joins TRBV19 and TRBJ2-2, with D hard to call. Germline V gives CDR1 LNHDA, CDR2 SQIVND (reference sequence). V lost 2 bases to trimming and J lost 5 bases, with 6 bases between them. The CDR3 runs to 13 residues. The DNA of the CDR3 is TGTGCCAGTAGTATACGGAAAACCGGGGAGCTGTTTTTT. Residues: CASSIRKTGELFF.

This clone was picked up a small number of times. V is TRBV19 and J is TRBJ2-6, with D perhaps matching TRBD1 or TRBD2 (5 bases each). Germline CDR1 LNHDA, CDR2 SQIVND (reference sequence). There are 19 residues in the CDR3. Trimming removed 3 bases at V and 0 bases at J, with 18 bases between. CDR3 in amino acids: CASSIYAPGRGSGANVLTF. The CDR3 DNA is TGTGCCAGTAGTATCTACGCACCGGGACGGGGCTCTGGGGCCAACGTCCTGACTTTC. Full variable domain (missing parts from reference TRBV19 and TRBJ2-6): DGGITQSPKYLFRKEGQNVTLSCEQNLNHDAMYWYRQDPGQGLRLIYYSQIVNDFQKGDIAEGYSVSREKKESFPLTVTSAQKNPTAFYLCASSIYAPGRGSGANVLTFGAGSRLTVL.

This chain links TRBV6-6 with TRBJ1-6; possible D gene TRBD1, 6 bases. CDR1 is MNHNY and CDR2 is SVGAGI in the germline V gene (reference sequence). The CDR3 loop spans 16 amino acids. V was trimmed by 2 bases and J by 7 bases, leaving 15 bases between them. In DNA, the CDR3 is TGTGCCAGCAGTTACGGGAGGGGGGCGAGGAATTCACCCCTCCACTTT. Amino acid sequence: CASSYGRGARNSPLHF.

CDR3 in DNA: TGTGCCAGCAGTCCCGCGGGGGCTAATGAAAAACTGTTTTTT. Protein product: CASSPAGANEKLFF. This chain joins TRBV7-2 and TRBJ1-4, with D maybe TRBD1 (5 bases). Germline assignment: CDR1 SGHTA and CDR2 FQGNSA. V dropped 6 bases and J dropped 3 bases, with 11 bases sitting between them. The CDR3 length is 14 residues.

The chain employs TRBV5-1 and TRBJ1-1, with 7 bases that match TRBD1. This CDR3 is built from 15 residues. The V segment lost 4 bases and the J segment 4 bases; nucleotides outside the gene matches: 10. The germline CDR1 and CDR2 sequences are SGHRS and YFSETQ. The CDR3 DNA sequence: TGCGCCAGCAGCGTACCGGGACAGATCGGCACTGAAGCTTTCTTT. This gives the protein CASSVPGQIGTEAFF.

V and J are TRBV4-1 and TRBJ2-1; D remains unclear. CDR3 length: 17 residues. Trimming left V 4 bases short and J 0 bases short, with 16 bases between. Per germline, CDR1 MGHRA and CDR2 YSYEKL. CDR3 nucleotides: TGCGCCAGCAGCCGCCCCCGGCTGGTCCGCTCCTACAATGAGCAGTTCTTC. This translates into CASSRPRLVRSYNEQFF.

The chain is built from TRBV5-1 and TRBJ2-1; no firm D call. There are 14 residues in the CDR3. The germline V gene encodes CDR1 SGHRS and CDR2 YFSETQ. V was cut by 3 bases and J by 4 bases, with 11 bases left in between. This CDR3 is CASSSPRRYNEQFF. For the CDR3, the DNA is TGCGCCAGCAGCTCTCCCCGACGTTACAATGAGCAGTTCTTC.

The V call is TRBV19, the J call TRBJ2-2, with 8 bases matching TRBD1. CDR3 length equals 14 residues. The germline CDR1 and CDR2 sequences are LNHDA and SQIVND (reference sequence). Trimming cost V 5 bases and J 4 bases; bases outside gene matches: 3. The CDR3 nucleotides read TGTGCCAGTAGTCAGGGGGCGGCCACCGGGGAGCTGTTTTTT. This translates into CASSQGAATGELFF. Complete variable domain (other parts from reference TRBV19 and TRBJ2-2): DGGITQSPKYLFRKEGQNVTLSCEQNLNHDAMYWYRQDPGQGLRLIYYSQIVNDFQKGDIAEGYSVSREKKESFPLTVTSAQKNPTAFYLCASSQGAATGELFFGEGSRLTVL.

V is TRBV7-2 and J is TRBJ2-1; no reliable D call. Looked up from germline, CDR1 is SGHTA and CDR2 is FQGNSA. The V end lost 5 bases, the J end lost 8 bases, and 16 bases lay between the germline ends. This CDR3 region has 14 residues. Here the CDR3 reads CASSRSVGLDEQFF. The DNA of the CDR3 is TGTGCCAGCAGCCGCTCCGTGGGTCTGGATGAGCAGTTCTTC.

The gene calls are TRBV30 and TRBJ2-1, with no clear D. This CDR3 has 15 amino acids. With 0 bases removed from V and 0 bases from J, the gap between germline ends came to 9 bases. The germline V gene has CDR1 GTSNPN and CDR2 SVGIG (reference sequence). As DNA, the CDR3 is TGTGCCTGGAGTGTAGGCACCCCCTCCTACAATGAGCAGTTCTTC. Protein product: CAWSVGTPSYNEQFF.

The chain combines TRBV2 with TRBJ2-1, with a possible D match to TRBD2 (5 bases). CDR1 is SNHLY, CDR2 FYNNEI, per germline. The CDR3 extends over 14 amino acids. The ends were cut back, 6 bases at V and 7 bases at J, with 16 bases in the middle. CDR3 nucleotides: TGTGCCAGCAGCCCGGACGGGAATCGAAATGAGCAGTTCTTC. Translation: CASSPDGNRNEQFF. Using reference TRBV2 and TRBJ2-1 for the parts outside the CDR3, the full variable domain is EPEVTQTPSHQVTQMGQEVILRCVPISNHLYFYWYRQILGQKVEFLVSFYNNEISEKSEIFDDQFSVERPDGSNFTLKIRSTKLEDSAMYFCASSPDGNRNEQFFGPGTRLTVL.

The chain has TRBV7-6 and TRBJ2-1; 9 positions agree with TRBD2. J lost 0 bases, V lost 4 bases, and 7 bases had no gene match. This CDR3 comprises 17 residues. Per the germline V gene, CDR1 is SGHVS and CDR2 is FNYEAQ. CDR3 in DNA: TGTGCCAGCAGCTCCCTAGCGGGGATAAGCTCCTACAATGAGCAGTTCTTC. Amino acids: CASSSLAGISSYNEQFF.

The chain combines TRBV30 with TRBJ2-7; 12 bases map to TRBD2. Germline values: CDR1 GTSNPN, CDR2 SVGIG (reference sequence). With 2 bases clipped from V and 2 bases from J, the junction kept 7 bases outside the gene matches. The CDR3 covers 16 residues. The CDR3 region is CAWSLRTSGETYEQYF. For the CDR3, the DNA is TGTGCCTGGAGTCTACGGACTAGCGGGGAAACCTACGAGCAGTACTTC. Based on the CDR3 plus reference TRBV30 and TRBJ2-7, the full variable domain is SQTIHQWPATLVQPVGSPLSLECTVEGTSNPNLYWYRQAAGRGLQLLFYSVGIGQISSEVPQNLSASRPQDRQFILSSKKLLLSDSGFYLCAWSLRTSGETYEQYFGPGTRLTVT.

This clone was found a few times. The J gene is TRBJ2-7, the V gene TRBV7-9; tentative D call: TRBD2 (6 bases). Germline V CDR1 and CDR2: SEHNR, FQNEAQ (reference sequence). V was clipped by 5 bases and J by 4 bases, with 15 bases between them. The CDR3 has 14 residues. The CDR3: CASSGRGNQYEQYF. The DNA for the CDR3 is TGTGCCAGCAGCGGTCGCGGGAACCAGTACGAGCAGTACTTC.

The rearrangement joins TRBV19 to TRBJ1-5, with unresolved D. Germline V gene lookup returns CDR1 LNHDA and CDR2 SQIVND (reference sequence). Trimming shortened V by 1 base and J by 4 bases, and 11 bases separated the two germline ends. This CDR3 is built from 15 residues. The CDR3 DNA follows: TGTGCCAGTAGTATAGCTGCGACACTGAATCAGCCCCAGCATTTT. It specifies CASSIAATLNQPQHF.

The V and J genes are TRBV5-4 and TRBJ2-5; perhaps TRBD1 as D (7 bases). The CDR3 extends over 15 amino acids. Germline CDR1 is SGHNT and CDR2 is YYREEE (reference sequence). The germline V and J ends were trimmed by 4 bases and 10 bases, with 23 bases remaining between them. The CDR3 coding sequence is TGTGCCAGCAGCCCGTGGGGGACAGAGGTGGAGGGCCAGTACTTC. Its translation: CASSPWGTEVEGQYF.

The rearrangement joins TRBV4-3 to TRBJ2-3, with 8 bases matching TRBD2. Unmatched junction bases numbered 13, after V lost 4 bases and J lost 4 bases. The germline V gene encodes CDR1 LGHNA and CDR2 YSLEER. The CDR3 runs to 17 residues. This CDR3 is CASSLEPGLVVSDTQYF. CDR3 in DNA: TGCGCCAGCAGCCTCGAACCGGGACTAGTAGTCTCAGATACGCAGTATTTT.

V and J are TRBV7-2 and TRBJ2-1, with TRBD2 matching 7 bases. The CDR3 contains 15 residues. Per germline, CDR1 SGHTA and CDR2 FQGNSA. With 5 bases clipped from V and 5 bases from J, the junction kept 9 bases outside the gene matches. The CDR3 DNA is TGTGCCAGCAGCGGCACCGGGGGGAAGAACAATGAGCAGTTCTTC. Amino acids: CASSGTGGKNNEQFF.

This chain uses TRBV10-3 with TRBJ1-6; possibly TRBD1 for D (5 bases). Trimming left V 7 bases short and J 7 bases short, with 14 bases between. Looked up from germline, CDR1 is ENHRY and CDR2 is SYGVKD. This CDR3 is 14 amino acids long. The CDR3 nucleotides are TGTGCCATCACCGGATCGCAGGGAAATTCACCCCTCCACTTT. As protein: CAITGSQGNSPLHF.

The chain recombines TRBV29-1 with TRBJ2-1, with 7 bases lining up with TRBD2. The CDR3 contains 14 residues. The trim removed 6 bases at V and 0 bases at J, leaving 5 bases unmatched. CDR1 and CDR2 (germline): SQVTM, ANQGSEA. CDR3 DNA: TGCAGCGTCCGTCGCGGGAGCTCCTACAATGAGCAGTTCTTC. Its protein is CSVRRGSSYNEQFF.